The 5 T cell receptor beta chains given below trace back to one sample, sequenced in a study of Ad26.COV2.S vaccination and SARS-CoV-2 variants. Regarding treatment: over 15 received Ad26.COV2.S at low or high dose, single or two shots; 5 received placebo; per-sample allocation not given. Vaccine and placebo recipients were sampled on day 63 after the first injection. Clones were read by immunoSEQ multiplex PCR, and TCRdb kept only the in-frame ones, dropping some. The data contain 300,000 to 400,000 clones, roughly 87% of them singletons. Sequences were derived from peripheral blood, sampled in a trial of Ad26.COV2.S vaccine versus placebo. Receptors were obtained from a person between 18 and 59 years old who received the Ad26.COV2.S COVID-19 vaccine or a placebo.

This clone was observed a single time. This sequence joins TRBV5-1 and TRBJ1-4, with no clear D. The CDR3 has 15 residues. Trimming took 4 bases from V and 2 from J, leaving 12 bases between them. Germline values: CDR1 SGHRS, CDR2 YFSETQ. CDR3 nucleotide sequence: TGCGCCAGCAGCCCCTCTGGAACCACTAATGAAAAACTGTTTTTT. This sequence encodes CASSPSGTTNEKLFF.

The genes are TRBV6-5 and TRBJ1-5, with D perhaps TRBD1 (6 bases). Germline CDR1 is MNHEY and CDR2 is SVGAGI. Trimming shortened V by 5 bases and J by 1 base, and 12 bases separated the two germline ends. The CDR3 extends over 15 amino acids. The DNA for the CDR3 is TGTGCCAGCAGTCCGACAGGTGTGAGCAATCAGCCCCAGCATTTT. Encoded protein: CASSPTGVSNQPQHF.

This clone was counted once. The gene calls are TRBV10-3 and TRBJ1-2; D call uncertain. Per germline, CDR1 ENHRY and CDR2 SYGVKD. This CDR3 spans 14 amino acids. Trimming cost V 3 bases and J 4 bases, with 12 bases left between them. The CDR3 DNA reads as TGTGCCATCAGTGACCTTAGGGAAGTCTATGGCTACACCTTC. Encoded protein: CAISDLREVYGYTF.

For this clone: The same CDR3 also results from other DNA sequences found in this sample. The CDR3 nucleotides are TGCAGCGTTGAGACGGGGAGCTCCTACGAGCAGTACTTC. It yields the protein CSVETGSSYEQYF. The V gene is TRBV29-1, the J gene TRBJ2-7, with a possible D match to TRBD2 (5 bases). V was cut by 3 bases and J by 0 bases, with 9 bases left in between. This CDR3 has 13 amino acids. Per the germline V gene, CDR1 is SQVTM and CDR2 is ANQGSEA.

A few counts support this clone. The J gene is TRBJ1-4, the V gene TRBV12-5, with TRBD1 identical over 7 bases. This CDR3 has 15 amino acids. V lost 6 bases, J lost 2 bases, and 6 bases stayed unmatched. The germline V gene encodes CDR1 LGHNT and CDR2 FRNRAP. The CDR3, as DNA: TGTGCTAGTGGACCCGGGACAGTTACTAATGAAAAACTGTTTTTT. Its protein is CASGPGTVTNEKLFF.